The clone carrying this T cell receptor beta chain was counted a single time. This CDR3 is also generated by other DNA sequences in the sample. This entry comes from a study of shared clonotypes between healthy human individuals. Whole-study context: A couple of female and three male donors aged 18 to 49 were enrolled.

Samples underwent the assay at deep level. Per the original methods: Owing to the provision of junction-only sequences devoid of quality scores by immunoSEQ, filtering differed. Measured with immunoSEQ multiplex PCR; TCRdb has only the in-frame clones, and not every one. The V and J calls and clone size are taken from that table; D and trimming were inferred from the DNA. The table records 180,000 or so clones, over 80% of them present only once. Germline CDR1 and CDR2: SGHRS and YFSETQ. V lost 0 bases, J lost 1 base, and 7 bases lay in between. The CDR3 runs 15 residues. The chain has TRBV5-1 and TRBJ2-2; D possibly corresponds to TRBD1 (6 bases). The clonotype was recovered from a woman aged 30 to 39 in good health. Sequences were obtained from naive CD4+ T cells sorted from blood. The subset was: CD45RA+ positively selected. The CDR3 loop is CASSLETGNTGELFF. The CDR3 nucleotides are TGCGCCAGCAGCTTGGAGACAGGGAACACCGGGGAGCTGTTTTTT. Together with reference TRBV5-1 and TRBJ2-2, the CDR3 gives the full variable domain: KAGVTQTPRYLIKTRGQQVTLSCSPISGHRSVSWYQQTPGQGLQFLFEYFSETQRNKGNFPGRFSGRQFSNSRSEMNVSTLELGDSALYLCASSLETGNTGELFFGEGSRLTVL.